The 15 T cell receptor beta chains in this list originate from one sample, sequenced in a study of vaccination effects on CD4 cells after COVID-19. These receptors lack a known antigen. Repertoires were generated with immunoSEQ multiplex PCR, while TCRdb's copy carries only in-frame clones and drops some. This sample yields about 43,000 clones, of which 70% to 80% are seen a single time; about a tenth belongs to the top ten. Viral peptide pools were used in the ViraFEST assay to expand antigen-specific CD4+ T cells, and sequencing came afterward. Culture proceeded for approximately 10 days, and CD4+ T cells were then isolated. The study found no prior SARS-CoV-2 infection in the vaccine recipients, who tested negative for nucleocapsid antibodies. The specimen was CD4+ T cells from PBMCs cultured with SARS-CoV-2 spike peptides, collected before COVID-19 vaccination. Every receptor here comes from a human donor who received a COVID-19 vaccine.

This clone was counted only a few times. The chain recombines TRBV30 with TRBJ2-1; D is unclear. CDR3 length equals 15 residues. The ends were cut back, 0 bases at V and 5 bases at J, with 14 bases in the middle. The germline CDR1 and CDR2 sequences are GTSNPN and SVGIG (reference sequence). CDR3 residues: CAWSVRLSLDNEQFF. The CDR3 DNA reads TGTGCCTGGAGTGTACGCTTATCCCTTGACAATGAGCAGTTCTTC.

This clone was recorded once. The chain couples TRBV6-4 to TRBJ2-1, with a tentative D call TRBD2 (7 bases). Trimming stripped 3 bases from V and 7 bases from J, with 16 bases between. The CDR3 is 15 amino acids. Germline V gene lookup returns CDR1 MRHNA and CDR2 SNTAGT. The CDR3: CASSEWRGGTNEQFF. The CDR3 nucleotides read TGTGCCAGCAGTGAGTGGAGGGGGGGCACGAATGAGCAGTTCTTC.

The chain combines TRBV30 with TRBJ1-4; D unclear. V shed 0 bases and J shed 6 bases, with 23 bases lying between them. Germline V gives CDR1 GTSNPN, CDR2 SVGIG (reference sequence). The CDR3 contains 18 residues. The CDR3 reads CAWSVLRVPRSDYEKLFF. The CDR3 DNA reads as TGTGCCTGGAGTGTACTAAGGGTTCCCCGCTCGGACTATGAAAAACTGTTTTTT.

A few counts support this clone. The V gene is TRBV2, the J gene TRBJ1-4; D perhaps matches TRBD1 (5 bases). The V and J ends lost 3 bases and 8 bases respectively, with 10 bases between them. The CDR3 loop spans 13 amino acids. Germline lookup yields CDR1 SNHLY and CDR2 FYNNEI. The CDR3 DNA is TGTGCCAGCAGTGACGGCAGGGCCGAAAAACTGTTTTTT. Translation gives CASSDGRAEKLFF.

The chain joins TRBV6-5 to TRBJ1-2, with a weak D call TRBD1 (5 bases). V lost 2 bases and J 7 bases, leaving 14 bases between the germline ends. The CDR3 has 14 residues. Looked up from germline, CDR1 is MNHEY and CDR2 is SVGAGI. CDR3 in amino acids: CASSYATGRGGYTF. For the CDR3, the DNA is TGTGCCAGCAGTTACGCGACGGGACGAGGTGGCTACACCTTC.

This clone was observed once. The rearrangement links TRBV7-3 to TRBJ2-5; TRBD1 might be the D (5 bases). The CDR3 consists of 15 residues. V was shortened by 0 bases and J by 4 bases, with 12 bases between the two germline ends. From germline, CDR1 is SGHTA and CDR2 FQGTGA. In DNA, the CDR3 is TGTGCCAGCAGCTTAACCCCGAGCAGGGCAGAGACCCAGTACTTC. Translating gives CASSLTPSRAETQYF.

V usage is TRBV19 and J usage is TRBJ2-5; no clear D gene. CDR3 length equals 13 residues. Germline V gene sequence: CDR1 LNHDA, CDR2 SQIVND (reference sequence). Deletions cut 6 bases from V and 5 bases from J, with 13 bases between. The CDR3 DNA reads as TGTGCCAGTAGCTTGAGACGGGCGGAGACCCAGTACTTC. It specifies CASSLRRAETQYF.

Regarding this clone: A junction end diverges from the germline sequence, so it may reflect a read error. The chain combines TRBV24-1 with TRBJ2-3, with D perhaps TRBD1 or TRBD2 (5 bases each). The CDR3 runs 16 residues. From germline, CDR1 is KGHDR and CDR2 SFDVKD. CDR3: CATSDYGTPSTDTQYF. CDR3 DNA sequence: TGTGCCACCAGCGATTACGGGACGCCCAGCACAGATACGCAGTATTTT.

The chain has TRBV5-6 and TRBJ2-3, with 8 bases identical to TRBD1. V dropped 2 bases and J dropped 5; count of bases not matched to a gene: 4. The length of the CDR3 is 14 residues. CDR1 and CDR2 from the germline V gene are SGHDT and YYEEEE. The CDR3 DNA reads TGTGCCAGCAGCTTAAGACAGGGGATAGATACGCAGTATTTT. This codes for CASSLRQGIDTQYF.

The chain recombines TRBV7-9 with TRBJ2-5, with 7 positions matching TRBD1. CDR1 is SEHNR and CDR2 is FQNEAQ in the germline V gene (reference sequence). The CDR3 is 14 residues long. V was clipped by 3 bases and J by 1 base; unmatched bases: 2. In nucleotides, the CDR3 is TGTGCCAGCAGCTTGGGGGACAGCCAAGAGACCCAGTACTTC. It is translated as CASSLGDSQETQYF.

This chain joins TRBV3-1 (or the pseudogene TRBV3-2) and TRBJ1-2, with D perhaps matching TRBD1 (5 bases). Trimming took 3 bases from V and 4 from J, leaving 12 bases between them. CDR1 is LGHDT and CDR2 is YNNKEL in the germline V gene (reference sequence). This CDR3 has 14 amino acids. CDR3 DNA: TGTGCCAGCAGCCAGACCAGGGTCGCCTATGGCTACACCTTC. This translates into CASSQTRVAYGYTF.

This clone was counted only a few times. The chain is built from TRBV18 and TRBJ1-5; 8 bases match TRBD1. This CDR3 has 15 residues. J lost 7 bases, V lost 3 bases, and 8 bases had no gene match. Germline CDR1 is KGHSH and CDR2 is LQKENI. The CDR3 is CASSPSGGSGQPQHF. The CDR3 nucleotides read TGTGCCAGCTCACCGTCAGGGGGCTCCGGGCAGCCCCAGCATTTT.

The J gene is TRBJ1-5, the V gene TRBV30; D is unclear. Germline CDR1 reads GTSNPN; CDR2 reads SVGIG (reference sequence). V was clipped by 1 base and J by 6 bases, with 13 bases between them. This CDR3 region has 14 residues. The CDR3 DNA reads TGTGCCTGGAGTGGGGCTGCATGGGGTCAGCCCCAGCATTTT. Amino acid sequence: CAWSGAAWGQPQHF.

The rearrangement links TRBV4-1 to TRBJ1-1; D may be TRBD1 (6 bases). The V end was cut by 0 bases, the J end by 5 bases, with 7 bases between. The CDR3 length is 13 residues. Germline CDR1 is MGHRA and CDR2 is YSYEKL. The CDR3 region is CASSQDRGTEAFF. Written as DNA, the CDR3 is TGCGCCAGCAGCCAAGACAGGGGAACTGAAGCTTTCTTT.

The genes are TRBV19 and TRBJ2-3, with TRBD1 identical over 12 bases. The CDR3 length is 14 residues. J gave up 4 bases and V 10 bases, and 6 bases lay outside the gene matches. Germline-derived CDR1 and CDR2 are LNHDA and SQIVND (reference sequence). The CDR3 DNA is TGTGCCACCCGGGGACAGGGGGCGGCAGATACGCAGTATTTT. Its translation is CATRGQGAADTQYF.